These 14 T cell receptor beta chains share one sample of origin, sequenced in a study of blood T cell repertoires in COVID-19. Libraries were prepared by immunoSEQ multiplex PCR; TCRdb keeps only in-frame clonotypes and omits some of them. The table shows about 200,000 clones, with roughly 90% occurring only once. Sequenced: peripheral blood. These receptors were taken from a man aged 60-69 years with COVID-19, enrolled during active disease.

The chain carries TRBV7-2 and TRBJ2-3; 11 bases are a match to TRBD2. The V gene end was trimmed by 1 base and the J gene end by 10 bases; junction bases not matched to a gene: 7. The CDR3 totals 15 residues. Per the germline V gene, CDR1 is SGHTA and CDR2 is FQGNSA. In DNA form, the CDR3 reads TGTGCCAGCAGCTTAGTTTTTAGCGGGAGGGGGCCGCAGTATTTT. Translating it yields CASSLVFSGRGPQYF. The variable domain in full, completed from reference TRBV7-2 and TRBJ2-3, reads GAGVSQSPSNKVTEKGKDVELRCDPISGHTALYWYRQSLGQGLEFLIYFQGNSAPDKSGLPSDRFSAERTGGSVSTLTIQRTQQEDSAVYLCASSLVFSGRGPQYFGPGTRLTVL.

The chain links TRBV5-1 to TRBJ2-7, with D uncertain. The CDR3 runs to 12 residues. The V gene's germline CDR1 is SGHRS and CDR2 YFSETQ. The V and J ends lost 0 bases and 5 bases respectively, with 6 bases between them. The CDR3, as DNA: TGCGCCAGCAGCTTGGCCAGTAACGAGCAGTACTTC. Its protein is CASSLASNEQYF.

V usage is TRBV12-3 or TRBV12-4 and J usage is TRBJ2-7; TRBD2 is a possible D gene (5 bases). Trimming removed 4 bases at V and 3 bases at J, with 7 bases between. The CDR3 loop spans 12 amino acids. Written as DNA, the CDR3 is TGTGCCAGCAGTTCCGACTACTACGAGCAGTACTTC. Its protein product is CASSSDYYEQYF.

The chain carries TRBV28 and TRBJ1-3, with D possibly TRBD1 on 6 matching bases. CDR1 MDHEN and CDR2 SYDVKM come from the germline V gene. V was cut by 6 bases and J by 5 bases, with 17 bases left in between. The CDR3 consists of 15 residues. The CDR3 reads CASRSGGDNRNTIYF. The CDR3 region has the DNA TGTGCCAGCAGGTCGGGGGGGGACAACCGAAACACCATATATTTT.

With regard to this clone: This specimen includes other DNA sequences encoding the same CDR3. The chain links TRBV3-1 (or the pseudogene TRBV3-2) to TRBJ2-7; D is ambiguous. The CDR3 spans 12 residues. From germline, CDR1 is LGHDT and CDR2 YNNKEL (reference sequence). V lost 1 base and J 1 base, leaving 2 bases between the germline ends. CDR3 coding DNA: TGTGCCAGCAGCCAAGCTTCCTACGAGCAGTACTTC. Translated, it gives CASSQASYEQYF.

This sequence joins TRBV2 and TRBJ2-2; 9 bases line up with TRBD2. The CDR3 is 16 residues long. Trimming removed 7 bases from V and 7 bases from J; junction bases left unmatched: 13. Germline CDR1 SNHLY, CDR2 FYNNEI. The CDR3, as DNA: TGTGCCAGCATATCCCGGCGGGAGGGGGCGAGCGGGGAGCTGTTTTTT. Residues: CASISRREGASGELFF.

The chain recombines TRBV7-3 with TRBJ2-1; 8 positions agree with TRBD2. The V gene's germline CDR1 is SGHTA and CDR2 FQGTGA. The CDR3 loop spans 15 amino acids. V trimming: 3 bases; J trimming: 8 bases; junction bases outside the gene matches: 9. Here the CDR3 reads CASSLGTSNWDEQFF. The CDR3 nucleotides are TGTGCCAGCAGCTTGGGGACTAGTAATTGGGATGAGCAGTTCTTC.

The V call is TRBV5-5, the J call TRBJ1-3; no reliable D call. CDR3 length equals 13 residues. The germline V gene has CDR1 SGHKS and CDR2 YYEKEE (reference sequence). V lost 0 bases and J 3 bases, leaving 4 bases between the germline ends. Written as DNA, the CDR3 is TGTGCCAGCAGCTTGGCGGGTGGAAACACCATATATTTT. This translates into CASSLAGGNTIYF.

The V and J genes are TRBV19 and TRBJ2-7, with TRBD1 identical over 9 bases. With V trimmed by 3 bases and J by 2 bases, 5 bases remained unmatched. Germline CDR1 LNHDA, CDR2 SQIVND (reference sequence). This CDR3 contains 15 residues. CDR3: CASSIPGQGTYEQYF. The CDR3, as DNA: TGTGCCAGTAGTATCCCGGGACAGGGTACCTACGAGCAGTACTTC.

The gene calls are TRBV28 and TRBJ2-7; D unclear. Trimming removed 4 bases from V and 1 base from J, with 17 bases in between. This CDR3 is 16 amino acids long. Germline-derived CDR1 and CDR2 are MDHEN and SYDVKM. The CDR3 loop reads CASSYIEVTGSYEQYF. The CDR3 coding sequence is TGTGCCAGCAGTTACATCGAGGTAACGGGTTCCTACGAGCAGTACTTC.

This sequence joins TRBV6-5 and TRBJ2-7; D is possibly TRBD1 (5 bases). The V end was cut by 2 bases, the J end by 3 bases, with 17 bases between. Germline assignment: CDR1 MNHEY and CDR2 SVGAGI. There are 16 residues in the CDR3. CDR3 sequence reads: CASSYGKKGAVYEQYF. The DNA for the CDR3 is TGTGCCAGCAGTTACGGGAAGAAAGGGGCCGTCTACGAGCAGTACTTC.

The count of this clone is one. At one of its ends the junction is not consistent with the germline gene, which may arise from a read error. The chain combines TRBV7-7 with TRBJ2-2; TRBD1 matches at 8 bases. The germline CDR1 and CDR2 sequences are SSHAT and FNYEAQ (reference sequence). CDR3 size: 14 residues. CDR3 residues: CASSWGQATGELFF. The CDR3 coding sequence is TGTGCTAGCAGCTGGGGACAGGCGACCGGGGAGCTGTTTTTT.

The gene calls are TRBV12-5 and TRBJ2-1; 13 nucleotides align to TRBD2. CDR3 length equals 16 residues. CDR1 LGHNT and CDR2 FRNRAP come from the germline V gene. The junction had 11 bases not matched to a gene; V was cut back by 7 bases and J by 8 bases. The CDR3 DNA reads as TGTGCTAGTGCCCCTCAGACTAGCGGGAGGTCCTATGAGCAGTTCTTC. Amino acid sequence: CASAPQTSGRSYEQFF.

V and J are TRBV18 and TRBJ2-2, with 14 nucleotides matching TRBD2. CDR1 is KGHSH, CDR2 LQKENI, per germline. The ends lost 5 bases at V and 4 bases at J; junction bases unmatched: 12. The CDR3 is 19 residues long. The CDR3, as DNA: TGTGCCAGCTCAGCATCGAGGACTAGCGGGGGGCGCAGCACCGGGGAGCTGTTTTTT. Encoded protein: CASSASRTSGGRSTGELFF.